This T cell receptor beta chain emerged from a study of T cell responses to AZD1222 COVID-19 vaccine. V lost 2 bases and J 4 bases, leaving 10 bases between the germline ends. Germline CDR1 is KGHSH and CDR2 is LQKENI. This CDR3 region has 14 residues. TCRdb keeps only in-frame clones here, not all; method: immunoSEQ multiplex PCR. This table holds some 89,000 clones, roughly 88% found once. Remarks on this clone: Antigen specificity is unknown.

Whole-study results and caveats: Regions 160-218 and 743-854 dominated among vaccine-associated CD4 TCRs spanning spike.

The source is an adult in good health. This sample comprised peripheral blood, obtained on day 0 of MenACWY control vaccination. The chain uses TRBV18 and TRBJ2-3; D ambiguous. In nucleotides, the CDR3 is TGTGCCAGCTCACCAGGCGCGGCCGCAGATACGCAGTATTTT. Its translation: CASSPGAAADTQYF.